The clone carrying this T cell receptor (beta chain) was recorded once. The data derive from a study of blood T cell repertoires in COVID-19. Turning to the study itself: T cells, B-cell-depleted T cells, or PBMCs supplied cDNA or gDNA.

The Seattle site enrolled patients during active infection and followed them longitudinally. Original data processing: Amplification from reference gene primers served as the basis for estimated nucleated cell counts. Here immunoSEQ multiplex PCR was the method, and the copy in TCRdb shows in-frame clones only, minus some. V, J and clone size reflect that table, while D and trimming were determined from the DNA. This sample carries about 440,000 clones, approximately 90% of them seen once, and the ten largest clones take around an eighth. The source is a woman aged 45-65 years with COVID-19, enrolled during active disease. The sequencing sample was made of peripheral blood.

For the CDR3, the DNA is TGTGCCAGTAGTATAGATCTAGAGGGCCCCGGTACCGGGGAGCTGTTTTTT. Protein: CASSIDLEGPGTGELFF. The chain links TRBV19 to TRBJ2-2; possibly TRBD2 for D (5 bases). Trimming shortened V by 0 bases and J by 5 bases, and 16 bases separated the two germline ends. Germline V lookup: CDR1 LNHDA, CDR2 SQIVND (reference sequence). This CDR3 is built from 17 residues. The full variable domain, in which reference TRBV19 and TRBJ2-2 provide the parts outside the CDR3, is DGGITQSPKYLFRKEGQNVTLSCEQNLNHDAMYWYRQDPGQGLRLIYYSQIVNDFQKGDIAEGYSVSREKKESFPLTVTSAQKNPTAFYLCASSIDLEGPGTGELFFGEGSRLTVL.